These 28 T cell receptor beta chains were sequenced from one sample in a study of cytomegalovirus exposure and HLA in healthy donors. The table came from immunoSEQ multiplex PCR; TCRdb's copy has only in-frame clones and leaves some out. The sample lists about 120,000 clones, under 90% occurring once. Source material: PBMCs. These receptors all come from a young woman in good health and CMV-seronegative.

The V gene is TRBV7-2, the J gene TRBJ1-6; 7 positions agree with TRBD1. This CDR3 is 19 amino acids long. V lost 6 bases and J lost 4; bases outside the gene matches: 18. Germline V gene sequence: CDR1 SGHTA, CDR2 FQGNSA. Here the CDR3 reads CASSPIRDSRSPYNSPLHF. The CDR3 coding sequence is TGTGCCAGCAGTCCTATCAGGGACAGCCGTTCACCTTATAATTCACCCCTCCACTTT.

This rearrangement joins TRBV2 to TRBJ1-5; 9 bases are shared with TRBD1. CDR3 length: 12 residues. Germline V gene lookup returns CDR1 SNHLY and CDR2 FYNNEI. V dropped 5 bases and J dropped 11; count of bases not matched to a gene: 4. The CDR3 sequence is CASSYRGPAQHF. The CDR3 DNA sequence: TGTGCCAGCAGTTACAGGGGGCCTGCCCAGCATTTT. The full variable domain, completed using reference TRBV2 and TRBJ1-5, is EPEVTQTPSHQVTQMGQEVILRCVPISNHLYFYWYRQILGQKVEFLVSFYNNEISEKSEIFDDQFSVERPDGSNFTLKIRSTKLEDSAMYFCASSYRGPAQHFGDGTRLSIL.

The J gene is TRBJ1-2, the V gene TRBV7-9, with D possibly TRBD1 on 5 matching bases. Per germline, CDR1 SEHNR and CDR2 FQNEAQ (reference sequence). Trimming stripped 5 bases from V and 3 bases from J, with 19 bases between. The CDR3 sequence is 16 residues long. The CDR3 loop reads CASSHYPPQGYYGYTF. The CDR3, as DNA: TGTGCCAGCAGCCATTATCCCCCGCAGGGCTACTATGGCTACACCTTC.

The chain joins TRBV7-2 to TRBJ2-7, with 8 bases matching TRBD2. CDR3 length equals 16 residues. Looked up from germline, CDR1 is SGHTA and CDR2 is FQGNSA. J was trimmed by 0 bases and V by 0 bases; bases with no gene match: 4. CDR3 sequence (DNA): TGTGCCAGCAGCTTAGCGGCGACTAGCGACTCCTACGAGCAGTACTTC. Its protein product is CASSLAATSDSYEQYF.

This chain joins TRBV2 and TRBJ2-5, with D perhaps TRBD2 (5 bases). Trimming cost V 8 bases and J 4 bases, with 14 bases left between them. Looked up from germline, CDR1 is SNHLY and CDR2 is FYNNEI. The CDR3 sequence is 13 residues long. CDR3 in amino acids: CASLSSSGETQYF. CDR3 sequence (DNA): TGTGCCAGCTTATCTAGCAGCGGAGAGACCCAGTACTTC.

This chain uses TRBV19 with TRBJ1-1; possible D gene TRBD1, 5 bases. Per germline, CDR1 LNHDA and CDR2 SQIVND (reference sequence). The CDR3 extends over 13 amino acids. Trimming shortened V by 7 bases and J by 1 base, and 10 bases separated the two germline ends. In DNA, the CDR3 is TGTGCCAGTAAACCACAGGAGAACACTGAAGCTTTCTTT. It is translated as CASKPQENTEAFF.

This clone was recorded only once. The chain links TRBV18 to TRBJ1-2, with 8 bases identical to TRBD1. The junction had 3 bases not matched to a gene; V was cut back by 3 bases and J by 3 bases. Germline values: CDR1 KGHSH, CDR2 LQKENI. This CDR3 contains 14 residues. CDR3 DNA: TGTGCCAGCTCACCTCAACAGGGGGACTATGGCTACACCTTC. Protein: CASSPQQGDYGYTF.

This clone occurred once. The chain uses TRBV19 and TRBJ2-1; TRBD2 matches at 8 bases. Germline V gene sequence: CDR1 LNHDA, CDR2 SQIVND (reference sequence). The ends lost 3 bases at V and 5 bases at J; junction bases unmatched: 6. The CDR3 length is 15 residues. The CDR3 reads CASSIHGRVDNEQFF. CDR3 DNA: TGTGCCAGTAGTATCCACGGGAGGGTGGACAATGAGCAGTTCTTC.

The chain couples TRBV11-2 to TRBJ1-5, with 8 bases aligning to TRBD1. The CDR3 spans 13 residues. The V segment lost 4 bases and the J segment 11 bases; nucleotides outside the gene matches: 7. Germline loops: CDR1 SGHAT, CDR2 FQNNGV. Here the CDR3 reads CASSSSGGPTQHF. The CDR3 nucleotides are TGTGCCAGCAGCTCCTCAGGGGGCCCGACCCAGCATTTT. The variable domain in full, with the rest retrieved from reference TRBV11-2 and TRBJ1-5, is EAGVAQSPRYKIIEKRQSVAFWCNPISGHATLYWYQQILGQGPKLLIQFQNNGVVDDSQLPKDRFSAERLKGVDSTLKIQPAKLEDSAVYLCASSSSGGPTQHFGDGTRLSIL.

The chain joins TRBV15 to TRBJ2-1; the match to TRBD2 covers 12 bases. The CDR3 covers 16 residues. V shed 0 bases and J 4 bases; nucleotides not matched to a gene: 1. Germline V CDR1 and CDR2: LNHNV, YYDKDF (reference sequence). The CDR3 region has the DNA TGTGCCACCAGCAGAGACGGACTAGCGGGGTACAATGAGCAGTTCTTC. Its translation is CATSRDGLAGYNEQFF.

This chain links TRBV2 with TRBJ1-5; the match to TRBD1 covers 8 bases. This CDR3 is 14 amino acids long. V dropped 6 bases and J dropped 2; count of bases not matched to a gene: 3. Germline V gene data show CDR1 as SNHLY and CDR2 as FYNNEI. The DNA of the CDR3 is TGTGCCAGCAGACAGGGGGGGGGCAATCAGCCCCAGCATTTT. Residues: CASRQGGGNQPQHF. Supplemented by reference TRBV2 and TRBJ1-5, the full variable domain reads EPEVTQTPSHQVTQMGQEVILRCVPISNHLYFYWYRQILGQKVEFLVSFYNNEISEKSEIFDDQFSVERPDGSNFTLKIRSTKLEDSAMYFCASRQGGGNQPQHFGDGTRLSIL.

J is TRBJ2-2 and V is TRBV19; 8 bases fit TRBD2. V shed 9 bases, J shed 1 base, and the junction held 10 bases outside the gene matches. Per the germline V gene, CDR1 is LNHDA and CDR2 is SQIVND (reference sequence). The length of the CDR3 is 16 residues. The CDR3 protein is CASRLGGGLNTGELFF. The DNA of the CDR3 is TGTGCCAGCAGACTAGGCGGGGGGTTGAACACCGGGGAGCTGTTTTTT.

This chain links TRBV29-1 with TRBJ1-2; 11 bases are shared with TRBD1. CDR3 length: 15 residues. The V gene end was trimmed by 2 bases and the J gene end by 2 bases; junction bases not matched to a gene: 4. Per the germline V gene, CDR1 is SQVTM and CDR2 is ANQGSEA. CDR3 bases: TGCAGCGTTGAAAGCAGGGACAGGGGGAACTATGGCTACACCTTC. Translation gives CSVESRDRGNYGYTF.

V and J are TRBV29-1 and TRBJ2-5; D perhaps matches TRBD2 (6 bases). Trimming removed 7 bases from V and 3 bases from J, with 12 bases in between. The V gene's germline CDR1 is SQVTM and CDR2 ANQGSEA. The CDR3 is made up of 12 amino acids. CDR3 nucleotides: TGCAGCGCGGGCCCGGGAGAAGAGACCCAGTACTTC. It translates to CSAGPGEETQYF. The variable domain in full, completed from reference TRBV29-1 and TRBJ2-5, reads SAVISQKPSRDICQRGTSLTIQCQVDSQVTMMFWYRQQPGQSLTLIATANQGSEATYESGFVIDKFPISRPNLTFSTLTVSNMSPEDSSIYLCSAGPGEETQYFGPGTRLLVL.

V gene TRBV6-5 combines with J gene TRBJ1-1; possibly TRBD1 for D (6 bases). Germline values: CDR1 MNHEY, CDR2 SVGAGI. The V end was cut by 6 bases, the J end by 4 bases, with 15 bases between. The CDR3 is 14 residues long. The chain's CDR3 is CASSARQASTEAFF. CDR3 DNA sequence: TGTGCCAGCAGCGCCAGACAGGCGAGCACTGAAGCTTTCTTT.

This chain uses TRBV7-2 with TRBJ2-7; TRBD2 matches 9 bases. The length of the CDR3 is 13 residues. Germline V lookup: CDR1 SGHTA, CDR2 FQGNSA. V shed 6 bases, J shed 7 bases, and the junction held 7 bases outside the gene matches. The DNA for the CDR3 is TGTGCCAGCAGGCGCGGGGGGGCGGGAGAGCAGTACTTC. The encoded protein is CASRRGGAGEQYF.

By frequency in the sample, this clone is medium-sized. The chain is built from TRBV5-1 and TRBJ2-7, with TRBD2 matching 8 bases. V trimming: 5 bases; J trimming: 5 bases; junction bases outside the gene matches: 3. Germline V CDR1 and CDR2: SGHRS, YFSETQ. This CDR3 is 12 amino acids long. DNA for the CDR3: TGCGCCAGCAGTCGGGAGGGCCACGAGCAGTACTTC. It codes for CASSREGHEQYF.

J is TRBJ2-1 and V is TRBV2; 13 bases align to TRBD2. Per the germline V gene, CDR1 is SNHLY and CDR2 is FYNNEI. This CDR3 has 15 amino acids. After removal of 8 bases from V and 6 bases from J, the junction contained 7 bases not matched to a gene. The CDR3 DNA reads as TGTGCCAGCTTCAGACTAGCGGGGGGTTTCAATGAGCAGTTCTTC. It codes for CASFRLAGGFNEQFF.

The CDR3 nucleotides are TGTGCCAGCTCACCAGACAGGGACTCACCCCTCCACTTT. Amino acids: CASSPDRDSPLHF. This chain connects TRBV18 to TRBJ1-6, with TRBD1 matching over 7 bases. The germline CDR1 and CDR2 sequences are KGHSH and LQKENI. The CDR3 has 13 residues. The V and J ends lost 2 bases and 10 bases, in that order; junction bases with no gene match: 2.

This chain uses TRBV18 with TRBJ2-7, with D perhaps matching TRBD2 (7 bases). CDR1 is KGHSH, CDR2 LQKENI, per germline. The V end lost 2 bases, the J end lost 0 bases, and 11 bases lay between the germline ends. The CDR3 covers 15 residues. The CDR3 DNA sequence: TGTGCCAGCTCACCATCCGGGGGGCCCTCCTACGAGCAGTACTTC. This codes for CASSPSGGPSYEQYF.

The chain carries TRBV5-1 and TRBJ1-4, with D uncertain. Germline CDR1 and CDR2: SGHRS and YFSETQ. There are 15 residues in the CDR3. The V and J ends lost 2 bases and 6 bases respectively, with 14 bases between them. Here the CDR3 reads CASSFGDRDDEKLFF. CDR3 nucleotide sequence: TGCGCCAGCAGCTTCGGAGACCGGGATGATGAAAAACTGTTTTTT.

The CDR3 region is CASSYSGTVDGYTF. The CDR3 DNA is TGTGCCAGCAGTTACTCGGGGACAGTGGATGGCTACACCTTC. The chain uses TRBV6-5 and TRBJ1-2, with 7 bases that match TRBD1. The CDR3 loop spans 14 amino acids. Germline lookup yields CDR1 MNHEY and CDR2 SVGAGI. V shed 0 bases and J 6 bases; nucleotides not matched to a gene: 4.

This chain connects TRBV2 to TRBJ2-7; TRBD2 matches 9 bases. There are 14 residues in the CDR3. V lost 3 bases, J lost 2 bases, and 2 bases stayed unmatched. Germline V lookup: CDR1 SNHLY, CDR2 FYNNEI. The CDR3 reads CASSEIAGAYEQYF. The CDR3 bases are TGTGCCAGCAGTGAGATAGCGGGGGCCTACGAGCAGTACTTC.

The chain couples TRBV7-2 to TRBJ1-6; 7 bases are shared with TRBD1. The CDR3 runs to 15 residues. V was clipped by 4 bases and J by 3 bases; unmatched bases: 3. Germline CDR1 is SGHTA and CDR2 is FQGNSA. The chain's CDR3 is CASSYDRVYNSPLHF. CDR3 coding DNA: TGTGCCAGCAGCTACGACAGGGTCTATAATTCACCCCTCCACTTT.

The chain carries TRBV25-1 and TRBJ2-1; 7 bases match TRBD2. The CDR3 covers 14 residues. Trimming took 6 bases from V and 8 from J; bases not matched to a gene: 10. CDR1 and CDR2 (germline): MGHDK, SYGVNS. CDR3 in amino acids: CASRSVRGWDEQFF. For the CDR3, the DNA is TGTGCCAGCAGGTCCGTGCGGGGGTGGGATGAGCAGTTCTTC. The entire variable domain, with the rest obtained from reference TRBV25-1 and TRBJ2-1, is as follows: EADIYQTPRYLVIGTGKKITLECSQTMGHDKMYWYQQDPGMELHLIHYSYGVNSTEKGDLSSESTVSRIRTEHFPLTLESARPSHTSQYLCASRSVRGWDEQFFGPGTRLTVL.

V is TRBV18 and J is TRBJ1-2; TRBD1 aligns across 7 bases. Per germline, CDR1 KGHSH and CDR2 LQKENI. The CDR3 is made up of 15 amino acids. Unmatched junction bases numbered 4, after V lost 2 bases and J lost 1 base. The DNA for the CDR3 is TGTGCCAGCTCACCAACGGGACAGAATAACTATGGCTACACCTTC. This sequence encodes CASSPTGQNNYGYTF.

This CDR3 is CASSPGTGRGDRETQYF. The CDR3 nucleotides are TGTGCCAGCAGCCCTGGGACAGGACGTGGGGACAGGGAGACCCAGTACTTC. V is TRBV11-2 and J is TRBJ2-5; TRBD1 agrees at 8 bases. CDR1 is SGHAT, CDR2 FQNNGV, per germline. CDR3 length: 17 amino acids. The junction had 16 bases not matched to a gene; V was cut back by 5 bases and J by 5 bases.

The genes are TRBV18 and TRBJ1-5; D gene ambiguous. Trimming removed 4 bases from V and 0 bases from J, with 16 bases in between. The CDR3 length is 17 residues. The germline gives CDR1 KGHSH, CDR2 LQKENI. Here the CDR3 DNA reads TGTGCCAGCTCACGCTTCGGCGGGCCCGATAGCAATCAGCCCCAGCATTTT. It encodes CASSRFGGPDSNQPQHF.